This T cell receptor beta chain was sequenced during a study of T cells in Graves' hyperthyroidism and ophthalmopathy. Study context: Any treatment followed the collection of peripheral blood at initial diagnosis.

This clonotype was recorded at least ten times. Ophthalmopathy in the patients scored at least 3 on Clinical Activity Score and at least 4 on NOSPECS grade, lasting under 3 months. Diagnoses used clinical symptoms, serum thyroxine and TRAb, thyroid ultrasound and orbital computed tomography. This CDR3 is built from 14 residues. V lost 6 bases to trimming and J lost 4 bases, with 12 bases between them. Amplification of TCR beta CDR3 regions used RNA as the template. HTBI primers were employed in a first-round RT-PCR of the TCR CDR3. Via MiXCR, TCRdb re-called the multiplex PCR reads, giving one row per CDR3 protein. This sample carries roughly 400,000 distinct CDR3 sequences, more than 12% of them seen once, and the ten largest clones take approximately 27%.

This receptor was obtained from a man aged 50-59 years with Graves' ophthalmopathy. The chain has TRBV12-3 or TRBV12-4 and TRBJ2-2; TRBD1 is a possible D gene (6 bases). The sequencing sample was made of blood. The CDR3 DNA reads TGTGCCAGCAGCCCTTACAGGGTCACCGGGGAGCTGTTTTTT. It specifies CASSPYRVTGELFF.